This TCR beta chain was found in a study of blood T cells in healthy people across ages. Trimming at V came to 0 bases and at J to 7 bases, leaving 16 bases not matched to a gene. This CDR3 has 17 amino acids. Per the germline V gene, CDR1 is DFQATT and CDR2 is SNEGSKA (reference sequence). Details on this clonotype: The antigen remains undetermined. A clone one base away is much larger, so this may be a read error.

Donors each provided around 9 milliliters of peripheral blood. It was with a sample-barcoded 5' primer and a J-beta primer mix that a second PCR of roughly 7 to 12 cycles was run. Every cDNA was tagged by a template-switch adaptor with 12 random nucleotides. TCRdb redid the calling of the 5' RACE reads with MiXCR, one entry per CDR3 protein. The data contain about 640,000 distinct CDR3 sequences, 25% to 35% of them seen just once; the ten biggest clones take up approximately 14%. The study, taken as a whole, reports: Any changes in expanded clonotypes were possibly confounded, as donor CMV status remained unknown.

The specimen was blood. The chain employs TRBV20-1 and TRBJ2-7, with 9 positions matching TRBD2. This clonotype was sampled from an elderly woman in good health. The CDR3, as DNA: TGCAGTGCTAGAGATGTTCGGACGCGGGGGGGCTTGGATGAGCAGTACTTC. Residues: CSARDVRTRGGLDEQYF.